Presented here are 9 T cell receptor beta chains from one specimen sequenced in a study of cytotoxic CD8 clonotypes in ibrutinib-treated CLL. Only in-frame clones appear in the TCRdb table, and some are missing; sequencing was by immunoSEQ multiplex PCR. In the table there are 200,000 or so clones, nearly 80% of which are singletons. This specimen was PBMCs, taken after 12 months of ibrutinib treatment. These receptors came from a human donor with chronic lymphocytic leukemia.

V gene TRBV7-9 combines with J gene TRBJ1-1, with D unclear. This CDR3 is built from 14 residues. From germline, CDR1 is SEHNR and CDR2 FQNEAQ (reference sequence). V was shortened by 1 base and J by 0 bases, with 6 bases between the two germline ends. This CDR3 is CASSLGGLNTEAFF. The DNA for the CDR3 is TGTGCCAGCAGCTTAGGCGGGTTGAACACTGAAGCTTTCTTT.

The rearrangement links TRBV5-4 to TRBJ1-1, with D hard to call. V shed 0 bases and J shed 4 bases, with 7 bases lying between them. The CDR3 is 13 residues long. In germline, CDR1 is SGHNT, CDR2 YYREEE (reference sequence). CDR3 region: CASSLDRTTEAFF. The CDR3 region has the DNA TGTGCCAGCAGCTTGGACCGCACCACTGAAGCTTTCTTT.

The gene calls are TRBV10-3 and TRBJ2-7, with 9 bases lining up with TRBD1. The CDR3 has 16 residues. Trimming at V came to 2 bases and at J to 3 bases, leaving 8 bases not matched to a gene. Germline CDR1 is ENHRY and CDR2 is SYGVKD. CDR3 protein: CAISEGTGTTGYEQYF. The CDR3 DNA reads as TGTGCCATCAGTGAGGGGACAGGGACAACGGGCTACGAGCAGTACTTC.

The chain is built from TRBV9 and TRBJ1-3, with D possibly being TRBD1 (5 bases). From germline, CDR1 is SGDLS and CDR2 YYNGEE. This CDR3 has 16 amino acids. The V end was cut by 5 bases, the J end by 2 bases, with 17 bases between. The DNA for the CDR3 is TGTGCCAGCAGTTCGATAGGGGATGGAACTGGAAACACCATATATTTT. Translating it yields CASSSIGDGTGNTIYF.

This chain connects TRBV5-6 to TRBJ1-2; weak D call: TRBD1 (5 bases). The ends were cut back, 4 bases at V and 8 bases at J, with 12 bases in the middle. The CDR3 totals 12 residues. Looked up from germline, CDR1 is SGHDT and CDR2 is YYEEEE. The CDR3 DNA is TGTGCCAGCAGCCTGAGGGGCCAGGGCTACACCTTC. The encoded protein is CASSLRGQGYTF.

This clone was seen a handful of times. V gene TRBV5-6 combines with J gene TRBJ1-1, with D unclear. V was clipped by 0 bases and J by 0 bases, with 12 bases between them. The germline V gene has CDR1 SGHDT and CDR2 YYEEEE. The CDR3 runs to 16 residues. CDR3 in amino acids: CASSLGSRRMNTEAFF. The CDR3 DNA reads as TGTGCCAGCAGCTTGGGGTCTCGGCGGATGAACACTGAAGCTTTCTTT.

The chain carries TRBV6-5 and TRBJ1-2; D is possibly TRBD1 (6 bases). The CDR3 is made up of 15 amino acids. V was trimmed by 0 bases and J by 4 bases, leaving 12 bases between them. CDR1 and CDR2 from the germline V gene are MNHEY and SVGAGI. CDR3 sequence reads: CASSYSVTGSYGYTF. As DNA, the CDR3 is TGTGCCAGCAGTTACTCCGTCACAGGGTCCTATGGCTACACCTTC.

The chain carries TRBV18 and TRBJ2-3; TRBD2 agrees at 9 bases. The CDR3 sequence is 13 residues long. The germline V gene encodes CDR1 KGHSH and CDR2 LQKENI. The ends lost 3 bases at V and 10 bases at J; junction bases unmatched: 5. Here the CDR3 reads CASSPNEREAQYF. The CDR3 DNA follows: TGTGCCAGCTCACCCAATGAGCGGGAGGCGCAGTATTTT.

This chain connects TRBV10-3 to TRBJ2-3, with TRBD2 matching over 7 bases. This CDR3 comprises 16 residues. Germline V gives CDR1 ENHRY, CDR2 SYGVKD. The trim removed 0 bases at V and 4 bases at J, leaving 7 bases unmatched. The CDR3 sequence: CAISESQRSGADTQYF. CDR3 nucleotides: TGTGCCATCAGTGAGTCTCAGCGGAGCGGGGCAGATACGCAGTATTTT.